This T cell receptor (beta chain) was obtained from a study of breast tumors, draining lymph nodes, adjacent tissues. In TCRdb, the multiplex PCR reads were re-called with MiXCR into one record per CDR3 protein. The sample carries around 43,000 distinct CDR3 sequences, approximately 22% recorded once. This clonotype has just one count. Germline CDR1 is SGHKS and CDR2 is YYEKEE (reference sequence). The CDR3 is 15 amino acids. V was cut by 4 bases and J by 0 bases, with 10 bases left in between. The chain carries TRBV5-5 and TRBJ1-4; D perhaps matches TRBD1 (5 bases). The clonotype was recovered from a female donor with breast cancer. Some clones in this sample may be carry-over from other donors' samples. The sequenced material came from breast tumor tissue. The CDR3 here is CASSVVGATNEKLFF. In DNA, the CDR3 is TGTGCCAGCAGCGTAGTGGGGGCAACTAATGAAAAACTGTTTTTT.